This T cell receptor (beta chain) was observed in a study of shared clonotypes between healthy human individuals. Study context: Three plates each covered CD4 naive and memory; CD8 naive two, CD8 memory one.

Germline CDR1 SGHRS, CDR2 YFSETQ. V lost 1 base, J lost 1 base, and 8 bases lay in between. This CDR3 region has 14 residues. TCRdb's copy holds only in-frame clones and misses some; the assay was immunoSEQ multiplex PCR. The sample has 1.4 million or so clones; 98% are singletons. About this clone: Other DNA sequences in this sample translate to the same CDR3.

The receptor was derived from a man younger than 45 in good health. The chain employs TRBV5-1 and TRBJ1-1; D perhaps matches TRBD1 (6 bases). The source material was naive CD4+ T cells sorted from blood. Described subset: CD45RA+ positively selected. CDR3 coding DNA: TGCGCCAGCAGCTTGAAAGGGGGGAACACTGAAGCTTTCTTT. Its translation is CASSLKGGNTEAFF.